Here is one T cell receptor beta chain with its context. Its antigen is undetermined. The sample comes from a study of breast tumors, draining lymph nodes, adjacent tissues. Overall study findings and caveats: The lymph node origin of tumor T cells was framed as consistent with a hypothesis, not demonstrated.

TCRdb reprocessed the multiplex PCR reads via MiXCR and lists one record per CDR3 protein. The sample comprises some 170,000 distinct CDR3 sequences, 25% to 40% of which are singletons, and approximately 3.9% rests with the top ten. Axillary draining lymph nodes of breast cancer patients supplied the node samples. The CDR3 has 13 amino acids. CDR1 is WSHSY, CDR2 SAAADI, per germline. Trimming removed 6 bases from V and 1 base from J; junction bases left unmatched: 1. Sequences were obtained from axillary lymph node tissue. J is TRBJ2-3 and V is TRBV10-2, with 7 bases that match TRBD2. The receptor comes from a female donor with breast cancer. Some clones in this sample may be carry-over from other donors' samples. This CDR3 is CASRAGRTDTQYF. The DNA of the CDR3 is TGCGCCAGCAGAGCGGGGCGCACAGATACGCAGTATTTT.